This is a list of T cell receptor beta chains from one sample in a study of human T cells and chemical hapten exposure. TCRdb processed the RACE reads anew with MiXCR; each CDR3 protein has one entry. This sample has about 71,000 distinct CDR3 sequences, with 11% found just once. The sample consisted of whole blood, taken in connection with sensitization to the hapten diphenylcyclopropenone (DPC). These receptors originate from a woman aged 45-59 years with alopecia areata. Some clones in this sample may be carry-over from other donors' samples. CDR3s include the opening cysteine and the closing phenylalanine or tryptophan. The D gene is left open where the match is weak. A clone size is listed for some rows: how often the clone was seen (once, few, many), or a class if it is expanded.

J: TRBJ2-5
size: few
D: NA
V: TRBV7-6
CDR3: CASSPHRVAFYF
DNA: TGTGCCAGCAGCCCCCACCGGGTCGCGTTTTACTTC

J: TRBJ2-1
size: NA
D: TRBD1
V: TRBV28
CDR3: CASSNTGQGELEQFF
DNA: TGTGCCAGCAGCAATACGGGACAGGGAGAGCTGGAGCAGTTCTTC

J: TRBJ2-1
size: many
D: TRBD2
V: TRBV7-2
CDR3: CASSLGTSSYYNEQFF
DNA: TGTGCCAGCAGCTTAGGGACTAGTAGCTACTACAATGAGCAGTTCTTC

J: TRBJ2-1
size: NA
D: NA
V: TRBV4-1
CDR3: CASSQVGNEQFF
DNA: TGCGCCAGCAGCCAAGTTGGGAATGAGCAGTTCTTC

J: TRBJ2-2
size: NA
D: TRBD2
V: TRBV6-6
CDR3: CASSYSGEGVTGELFF
DNA: TGTGCCAGCAGTTACTCTGGGGAGGGAGTAACCGGGGAGCTGTTTTTT

J: TRBJ2-3
size: few
D: NA
V: TRBV7-2
CDR3: CASSLGLATDTQYF
DNA: TGTGCCAGCAGCTTAGGGTTAGCCACAGATACGCAGTATTTT

J: TRBJ2-4
size: many
D: NA
V: TRBV29-1
CDR3: CSVETDLAKNIQYF
DNA: TGCAGCGTCGAGACAGATCTAGCCAAAAACATTCAGTACTTC

J: TRBJ1-1
size: few
D: NA
V: TRBV3-1
CDR3: CASSLSTGRRTEAFF
DNA: TGTGCCAGCAGCCTCAGCACGGGACGGCGGACTGAAGCTTTCTTT

J: TRBJ2-1
size: few
D: TRBD2
V: TRBV12-3/TRBV12-4
CDR3: CASSYPGSAGGRGEQFF
DNA: TGTGCCAGCAGTTATCCTGGGTCAGCGGGAGGCCGGGGTGAGCAGTTCTTC

J: TRBJ2-7
size: NA
D: NA
V: TRBV7-2
CDR3: CASSPSSHEQYF
DNA: TGTGCCAGCAGCCCGAGCTCCCACGAGCAGTACTTC

J: TRBJ1-1
size: many
D: NA
V: TRBV28
CDR3: CASRRGGVISEAFF
DNA: TGTGCCAGCAGGCGTGGGGGGGTGATCTCTGAAGCTTTCTTT

J: TRBJ2-7
size: NA
D: NA
V: TRBV6-1
CDR3: CASRRGVGSGGYEQYF
DNA: TGTGCCAGCAGGCGAGGAGTGGGGTCCGGAGGGTACGAGCAGTACTTC

J: TRBJ1-5
size: many
D: NA
V: TRBV19
CDR3: CASTPAGGNQPQHF
DNA: TGTGCCAGTACCCCCGCGGGGGGCAATCAGCCCCAGCATTTT

J: TRBJ2-2
size: many
D: NA
V: TRBV6-5
CDR3: CASSGRGRGRSTGELFF
DNA: TGTGCCAGCAGTGGCCGTGGTCGAGGGAGGAGCACCGGGGAGCTGTTTTTT

J: TRBJ1-1
size: few
D: NA
V: TRBV29-1
CDR3: CSVAPRTLLEAFF
DNA: TGCAGCGTTGCCCCCCGGACCCTCCTAGAAGCTTTCTTT

J: TRBJ2-1
size: many
D: NA
V: TRBV7-6
CDR3: CASSFRGNEQFF
DNA: TGTGCCAGCAGCTTCCGGGGGAATGAGCAGTTCTTC

J: TRBJ2-5
size: NA
D: TRBD1
V: TRBV28
CDR3: CASRELHGTGVRETQYF
DNA: TGTGCCAGCAGGGAACTACACGGGACAGGGGTCCGGGAGACCCAGTACTTC

J: TRBJ1-1
size: few
D: NA
V: TRBV28
CDR3: CASSLGQKGGAFF
DNA: TGTGCCAGCAGTCTAGGACAAAAGGGGGGAGCTTTCTTT